This entry is about one T cell receptor beta chain. The clone's antigen remains unknown. Base qualities are not at hand, and no much larger clone is one base apart. Deletion took 6 bases off V and 8 bases off J, with a span of 23 bases between the germline ends. Based on the germline V gene (reference sequence), the CDR1 and CDR2 sequences are LNHDA and SQIVND. The CDR3 runs 16 residues from the cysteine to the phenylalanine. Only the CDR3 portion is preserved as DNA: 48 bases, with reading frame beginning at the first base. The patients picked for sequencing were ones in whom flow cytometry had shown an expansion of CD8+CD57+ cells. Every patient had severe acquired aplastic anemia, diagnosed using the International Study of Aplastic Anemia and Agranulocytosis and Camitta criteria. At the time blood was sampled, none of the patients had received any therapy. In the study, sorted CD4+ and CD8+ blood T cells from patients with severe aplastic anemia and from healthy subjects underwent deep sequencing of TCR repertoires. Patients were enrolled under clinicaltrials.gov protocols 00001620, 01623167, 00001397, 00071045, 00081523 and 00961064 in the USA. Ficoll-Paque density gradient centrifugation was used to isolate peripheral blood mononuclear cells. Before DNA extraction, CD4+ and CD8+ T cells were sorted with FACS or magnetic beads.

This specimen comes from a study of CD8+CD57+ T cells in acquired aplastic anemia (dated by TCRdb to between 2017 and 2018). In terms of the full investigation: On average, sorted CD4+ and CD8+ cells yielded around 3.1 ug of extracted DNA, with a range of roughly 0.18 to 30 ug. CD8+CD57+ expansion was defined as a frequency above the mean frequency observed in healthy subjects.

The full study reports these points: Between patients and healthy controls, no significant difference in CD8+ Simpson's diversity was found (P=0.060). Roughly 30 CD8+ CDR3 sequences were found to be shared between patients and controls, but these sequences appeared to be highly expressed in patients and within the immunodominant clones of the patients.

Genomic DNA served as template for TCR beta VDJ combination and CDR3 sequence profiling. An Illumina HiSeq 2000 was the platform used for TCR repertoire sequencing. As for the original processing: TRBV/TRBJ rearrangement plots, CDR3 size and DJ length profiles, and Simpson's diversity index were used to evaluate the repertoires. The most abundant DNA sequence in the deep sequencing data was defined as the immunodominant clone. CDR3 amino acid sequences were checked for sharing between subjects and were compared against published repertoires and the VDJdb database. The raw public data were reprocessed by TCRdb itself: fastp quality trimming at Q25, MiXCR clonotype calling, in-frame beta chains only. CDR3 protein sequences are deduplicated, and each keeps its most common genes and DNA. TCRdb assigned the V and J calls; the authors' analysis was not used. The sample yields 150,000 to 200,000 distinct CDR3 sequences; 50% to 65% were counted once. Approximately 46% of the sample comes from the top ten.

This receptor was identified in a human donor with aplastic anemia. Sequenced input: sorted CD4+, CD8+, or CD8+CD57+ T cells (not recorded which) from PBMCs. In this chain, TRBV19 is recombined with TRBJ2-1; possibly the D gene is TRBD1, per 8 matching bases. The sequenced DNA: TGTGCCAGTAGCCTAACGGGACAGGCGGGGGTCGATGAGCAGTTCTTC. This sequence encodes CASSLTGQAGVDEQFF.